This T cell receptor beta chain is drawn from a study of CD8 T cells in Susac syndrome. V lost 6 bases and J 0 bases, leaving 9 bases between the germline ends. CDR3 length equals 14 residues. Germline-derived CDR1 and CDR2 are SNHLY and FYNNEI. The RNA input was about 0.5 to 1 ug, and it was reverse transcribed with random hexamers. TCRdb analysed the immunoSEQ multiplex PCR reads with MiXCR anew, one entry per CDR3 protein. Of 100,000 to 150,000 distinct CDR3 sequences in the sample, roughly 95% were seen once. Sequenced input: CD4+ T cells from PBMCs. This clonotype was obtained from a human donor with Susac syndrome. The chain is built from TRBV2 and TRBJ1-5; the D gene is possibly TRBD1 (6 bases). As DNA, the CDR3 is TGTGCCAGCAGGACAGGTCTTAGCAATCAGCCCCAGCATTTT. Its translation is CASRTGLSNQPQHF.